The present T cell receptor (beta chain) was sequenced within a study of T-cell reconstitution after alpha-beta-depleted transplantation in children. The CDR3 is made up of 13 amino acids. Germline CDR1 SGHRS, CDR2 YFSETQ. V lost 0 bases, J lost 3 bases, and 3 bases lay in between. Using unique molecular identifiers, the investigators prepared the TCRbeta library. TCRdb fed the PCR reads into MiXCR, producing one record per CDR3 protein. The table includes 350,000 to 450,000 distinct CDR3 sequences, 13% detected once. This clonotype was counted at least ten times. The rearrangement links TRBV5-1 to TRBJ2-2; D remains ambiguous. The sample here was PBMCs, taken from the stem cell graft. The source of this sequence is a human donor who donated a stem cell graft to a child with Fanconi anemia. The CDR3: CASSLAYTGELFF. The CDR3 bases are TGCGCCAGCAGCTTGGCATACACCGGGGAGCTGTTTTTT. The complete variable domain, with remaining parts taken from reference TRBV5-1 and TRBJ2-2, reads KAGVTQTPRYLIKTRGQQVTLSCSPISGHRSVSWYQQTPGQGLQFLFEYFSETQRNKGNFPGRFSGRQFSNSRSEMNVSTLELGDSALYLCASSLAYTGELFFGEGSRLTVL.